This T cell receptor beta chain was identified in a study of T-cell memory formation after mild COVID-19 (dated by TCRdb to the early 2020s). Study-level background: TCR sequence clusters from the two donors were found to be largely donor specific. In a couple of donors, T-cell clones that expanded and contracted after mild COVID-19 were tracked by sequencing TCRalpha and TCRbeta repertoires over time. The cohort comprised two young, previously healthy adult volunteers, one female and one male.

In the case of this clonotype: This receptor's antigen is unknown. The record has no base qualities; no much larger clone is one base away.

The instrument was an Illumina NovaSeq 6000. TCRalpha and TCRbeta cDNA libraries were constructed by 5'RACE with constant-segment primers, with sample barcodes and unique molecular identifiers being introduced. RNA was extracted from every sample with Trizol reagent. Library amplification was performed in two PCR steps, and a second sample barcode and Illumina TruSeq adapters were introduced in the second step. The libraries were sequenced on an Illumina NovaSeq using 2 x 150 bp paired-end reads. The source study handled its data this way. With migec v1.2.7, reads were demultiplexed and then collapsed into UMI-guided consensus sequences. Using mixcr v2.1.11, UMI consensuses were aligned to TRA and TRB V and J templates and then assembled into clonotypes. A clonotype was counted as expanded or contracted only when both edgeR and NoisET called the clonotype significant, with the noise models trained on biological replicates. For edgeR calls, the cutoffs were a false discovery rate-adjusted p below 0.01 and a log2 fold-change threshold of 1. As an exploratory analysis of dynamics, max-normalized trajectories of the 1000 most abundant clonotypes were examined by PCA with hierarchical clustering. Separately sequenced CD4+ and CD8+ repertoires were used to assign a CD4 or CD8 phenotype to each responding clone. In-frame beta chains were kept once TCRdb had trimmed the public reads at Q25 with fastp and called clones with MiXCR. Every entry covers one CDR3 protein and lists the most common genes and DNA from its rows. What appears here as the V and J calls and clone size reflects TCRdb's work, not the paper's. The sample records hundreds of thousands of distinct CDR3 sequences, roughly a fifth of which are singletons. The biggest ten clones account for approximately 8.4% of the sample.

The CDR3 runs 14 residues from the cysteine to the phenylalanine. CDR3 DNA only is kept here, 42 bases in frame from base 1. At the junction V is shortened by 5 bases and J by 9 bases, with 18 bases in between. From a lookup of the germline V gene (reference sequence), CDR1 and CDR2 are SEHNR and FQNEAQ. Ficoll-Paque density gradient centrifugation was the method used to isolate PBMCs. Study-level results and caveats: Only a couple of mild cases were covered in the study, and larger cohorts including severe cases with pre-infection samples were considered necessary. Contracting CD4+ clones turned up mainly in the CM and EM memory subsets, whereas EMRA was where CD8+ clones were enriched. Balanced CD4/CD8 phenotypes were observed for clones contracting from day 15 to 85, whereas a bias towards CD4+ was observed for a second wave of clones expanding from day 15 to 37. Whether the second-wave clones peaking on day 37 were SARS-CoV-2 specific was not confirmed. Some responding clones were found in pre-infection memory, which suggests that pre-existing cross-reactive memory T cells took part in the SARS-CoV-2 response.

The sequencing input was PBMCs or a T cell subset sorted from them (not recorded which). This sequence uses TRBV7-9 and TRBJ2-3, and TRBD2 may be the D gene, going by 6 matching bases. This receptor was taken from an adult woman who had mild COVID-19 (a few samples of this study predate the infection). The sample titles of this study are shuffled in the database, so cell type and time point are left out; the donor was told from shared clones. The CDR3 protein: CASSHHAGQQTQYF. In nucleotide form, the sequence is TGTGCCAGCAGCCACCATGCGGGGCAGCAAACGCAGTATTTT.